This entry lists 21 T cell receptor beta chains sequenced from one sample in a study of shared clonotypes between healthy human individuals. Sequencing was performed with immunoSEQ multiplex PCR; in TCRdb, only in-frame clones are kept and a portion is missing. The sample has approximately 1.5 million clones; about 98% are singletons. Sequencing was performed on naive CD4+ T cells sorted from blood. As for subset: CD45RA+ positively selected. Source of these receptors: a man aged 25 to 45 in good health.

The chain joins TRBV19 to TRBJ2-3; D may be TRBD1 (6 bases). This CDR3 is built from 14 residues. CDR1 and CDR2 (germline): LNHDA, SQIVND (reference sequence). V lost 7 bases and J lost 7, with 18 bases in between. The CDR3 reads CASTPVGGTNTQYF. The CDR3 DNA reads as TGTGCCAGTACACCCGTAGGGGGTACAAATACGCAGTATTTT.

The CDR3 protein is CASSLGGLLHEQYF. In nucleotides, the CDR3 is TGTGCCAGCAGCTTGGGGGGGCTGCTTCACGAGCAGTACTTC. The chain combines TRBV5-4 with TRBJ2-7, with a possible D match to TRBD1 (6 bases). Germline V gives CDR1 SGHNT, CDR2 YYREEE (reference sequence). V was trimmed by 0 bases and J by 5 bases, leaving 12 bases between them. The length of the CDR3 is 14 residues. Filled out from reference TRBV5-4 and TRBJ2-7, the complete variable domain reads ETGVTQSPTHLIKTRGQQVTLRCSSQSGHNTVSWYQQALGQGPQFIFQYYREEENGRGNFPPRFSGLQFPNYSSELNVNALELDDSALYLCASSLGGLLHEQYFGPGTRLTVT.

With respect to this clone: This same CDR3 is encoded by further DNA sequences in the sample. CDR3 sequence (DNA): TGTGCCAGCGGGACAGGGGGCAGCTACGAGCAGTACTTC. Protein product: CASGTGGSYEQYF. J is TRBJ2-7 and V is TRBV2, with 12 positions matching TRBD1. This CDR3 is 13 amino acids long. J was trimmed by 3 bases and V by 8 bases; bases with no gene match: 2. CDR1 SNHLY and CDR2 FYNNEI come from the germline V gene.

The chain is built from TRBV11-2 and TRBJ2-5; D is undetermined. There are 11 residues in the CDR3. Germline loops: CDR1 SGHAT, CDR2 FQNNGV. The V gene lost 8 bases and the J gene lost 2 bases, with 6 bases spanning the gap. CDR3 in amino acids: CASGRQETQYF. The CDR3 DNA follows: TGTGCCAGCGGCCGGCAAGAGACCCAGTACTTC.

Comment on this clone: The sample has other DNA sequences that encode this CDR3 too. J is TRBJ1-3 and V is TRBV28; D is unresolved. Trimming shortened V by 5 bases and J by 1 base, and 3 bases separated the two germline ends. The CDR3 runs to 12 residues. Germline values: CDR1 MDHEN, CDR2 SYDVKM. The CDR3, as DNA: TGTGCCAGCAGTCCATCTGGAAACACCATATATTTT. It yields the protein CASSPSGNTIYF. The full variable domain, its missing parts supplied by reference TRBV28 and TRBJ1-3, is DVKVTQSSRYLVKRTGEKVFLECVQDMDHENMFWYRQDPGLGLRLIYFSYDVKMKEKGDIPEGYSVSREKKERFSLILESASTNQTSMYLCASSPSGNTIYFGEGSWLTVV.

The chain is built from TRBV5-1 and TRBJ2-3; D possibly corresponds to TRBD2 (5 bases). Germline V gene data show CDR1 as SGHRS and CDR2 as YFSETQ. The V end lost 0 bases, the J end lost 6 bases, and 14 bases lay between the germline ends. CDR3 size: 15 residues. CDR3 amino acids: CASSLGAVRLDTQYF. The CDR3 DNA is TGCGCCAGCAGCTTGGGAGCGGTGAGGCTTGATACGCAGTATTTT.

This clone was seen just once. CDR3 nucleotides: TGTGCCAGTAGAATCCCAACTTCTTCAGAGCAGTACTTC. Protein product: CASRIPTSSEQYF. The J gene is TRBJ2-7, the V gene TRBV19, with D uncertain. The CDR3 is made up of 13 amino acids. Trimming left V 6 bases short and J 7 bases short, with 16 bases between. Germline V CDR1 and CDR2: LNHDA, SQIVND (reference sequence).

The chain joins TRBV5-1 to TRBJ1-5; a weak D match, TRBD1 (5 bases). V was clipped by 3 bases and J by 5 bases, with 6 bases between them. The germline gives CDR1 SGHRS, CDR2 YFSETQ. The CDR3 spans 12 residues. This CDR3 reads CASSWDHQPQHF. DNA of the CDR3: TGCGCCAGCAGCTGGGACCATCAGCCCCAGCATTTT.

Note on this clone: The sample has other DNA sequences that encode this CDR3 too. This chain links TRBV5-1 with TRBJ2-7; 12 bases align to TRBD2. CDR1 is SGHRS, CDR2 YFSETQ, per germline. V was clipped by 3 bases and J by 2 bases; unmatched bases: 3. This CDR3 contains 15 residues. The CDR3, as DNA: TGCGCCAGCAGCTCCGGACTAGCGGGAACCTACGAGCAGTACTTC. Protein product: CASSSGLAGTYEQYF.

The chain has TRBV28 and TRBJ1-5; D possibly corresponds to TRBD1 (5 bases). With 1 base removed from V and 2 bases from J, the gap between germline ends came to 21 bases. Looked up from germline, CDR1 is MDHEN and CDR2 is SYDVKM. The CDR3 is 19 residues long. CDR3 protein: CASSLLPGFANSGNQPQHF. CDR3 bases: TGTGCCAGCAGTTTATTACCAGGGTTTGCCAATTCAGGCAATCAGCCCCAGCATTTT.

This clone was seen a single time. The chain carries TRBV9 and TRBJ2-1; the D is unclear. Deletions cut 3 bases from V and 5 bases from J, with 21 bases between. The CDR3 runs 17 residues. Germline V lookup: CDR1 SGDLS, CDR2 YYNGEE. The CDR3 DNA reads TGTGCCAGCAGCGATACCCCCTTGGGATGGTCTAACAATGAGCAGTTCTTC. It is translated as CASSDTPLGWSNNEQFF.

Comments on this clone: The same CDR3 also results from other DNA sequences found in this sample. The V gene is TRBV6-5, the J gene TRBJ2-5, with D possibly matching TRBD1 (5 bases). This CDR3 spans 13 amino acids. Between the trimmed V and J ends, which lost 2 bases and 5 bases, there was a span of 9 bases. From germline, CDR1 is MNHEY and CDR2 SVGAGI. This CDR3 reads CASSYAGRETQYF. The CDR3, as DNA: TGTGCCAGCAGTTACGCAGGGCGGGAGACCCAGTACTTC.

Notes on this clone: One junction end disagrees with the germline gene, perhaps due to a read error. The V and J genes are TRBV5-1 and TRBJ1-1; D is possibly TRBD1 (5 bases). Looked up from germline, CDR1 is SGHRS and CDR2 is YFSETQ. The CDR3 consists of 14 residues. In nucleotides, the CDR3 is TGCGCCAGCAGTTTGGTCGTCGGGGGCACTGAAGCTTTCTTT. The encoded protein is CASSLVVGGTEAFF. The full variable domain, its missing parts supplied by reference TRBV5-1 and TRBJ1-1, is KAGVTQTPRYLIKTRGQQVTLSCSPISGHRSVSWYQQTPGQGLQFLFEYFSETQRNKGNFPGRFSGRQFSNSRSEMNVSTLELGDSALYLCASSLVVGGTEAFFGQGTRLTVV.

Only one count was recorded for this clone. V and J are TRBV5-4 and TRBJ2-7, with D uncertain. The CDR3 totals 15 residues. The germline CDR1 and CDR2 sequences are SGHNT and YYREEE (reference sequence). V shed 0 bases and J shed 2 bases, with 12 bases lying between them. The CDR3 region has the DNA TGTGCCAGCAGCTTGGGTCACCCTACTCCCTACGAGCAGTACTTC. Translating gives CASSLGHPTPYEQYF.

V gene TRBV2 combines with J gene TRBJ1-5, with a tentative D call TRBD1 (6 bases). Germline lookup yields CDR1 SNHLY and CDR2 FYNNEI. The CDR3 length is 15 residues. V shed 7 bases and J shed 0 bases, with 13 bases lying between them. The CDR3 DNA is TGTGCCAGCACTACGGACAGATATAGCAATCAGCCCCAGCATTTT. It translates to CASTTDRYSNQPQHF.

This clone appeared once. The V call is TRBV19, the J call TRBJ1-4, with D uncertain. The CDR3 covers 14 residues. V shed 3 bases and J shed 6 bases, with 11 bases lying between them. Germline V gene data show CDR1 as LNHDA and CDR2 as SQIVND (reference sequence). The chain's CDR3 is CASSITGVDEKLFF. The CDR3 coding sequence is TGTGCCAGTAGTATTACTGGGGTAGATGAAAAACTGTTTTTT.

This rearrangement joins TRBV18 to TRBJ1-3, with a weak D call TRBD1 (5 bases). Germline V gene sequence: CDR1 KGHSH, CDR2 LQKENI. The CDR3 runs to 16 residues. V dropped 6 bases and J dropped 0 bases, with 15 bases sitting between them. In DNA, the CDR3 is TGTGCCAGCTCCTGGGGCCAGGTCCGCTCTGGAAACACCATATATTTT. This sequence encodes CASSWGQVRSGNTIYF.

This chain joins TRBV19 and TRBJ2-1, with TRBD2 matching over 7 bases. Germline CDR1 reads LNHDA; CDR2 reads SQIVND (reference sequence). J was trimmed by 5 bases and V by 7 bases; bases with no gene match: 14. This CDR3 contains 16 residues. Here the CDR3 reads CASTSTGAGINNEQFF. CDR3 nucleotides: TGTGCCAGTACCTCAACCGGAGCGGGGATAAACAATGAGCAGTTCTTC. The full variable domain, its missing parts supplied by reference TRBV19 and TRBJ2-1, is DGGITQSPKYLFRKEGQNVTLSCEQNLNHDAMYWYRQDPGQGLRLIYYSQIVNDFQKGDIAEGYSVSREKKESFPLTVTSAQKNPTAFYLCASTSTGAGINNEQFFGPGTRLTVL.

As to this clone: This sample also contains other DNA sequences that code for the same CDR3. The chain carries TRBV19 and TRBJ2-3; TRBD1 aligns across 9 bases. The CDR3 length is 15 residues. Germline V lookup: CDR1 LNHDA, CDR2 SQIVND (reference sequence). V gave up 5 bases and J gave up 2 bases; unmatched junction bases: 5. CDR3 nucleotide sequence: TGTGCCAGTAGTCGTACAGGGGGCTACACAGATACGCAGTATTTT. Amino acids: CASSRTGGYTDTQYF.

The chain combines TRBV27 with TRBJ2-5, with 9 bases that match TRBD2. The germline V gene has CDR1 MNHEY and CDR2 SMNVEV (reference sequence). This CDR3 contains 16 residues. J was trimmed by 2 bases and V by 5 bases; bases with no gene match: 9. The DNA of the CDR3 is TGTGCCAGCAGTCACAGACTAGCGGACCTACAAGAGACCCAGTACTTC. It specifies CASSHRLADLQETQYF.

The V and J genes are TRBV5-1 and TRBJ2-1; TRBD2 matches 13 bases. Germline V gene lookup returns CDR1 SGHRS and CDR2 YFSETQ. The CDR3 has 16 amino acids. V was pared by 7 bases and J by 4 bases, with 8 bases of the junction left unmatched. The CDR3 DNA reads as TGCGCCAGCGCCATGGAGACTAGCGGGGGGTACAATGAGCAGTTCTTC. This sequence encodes CASAMETSGGYNEQFF.